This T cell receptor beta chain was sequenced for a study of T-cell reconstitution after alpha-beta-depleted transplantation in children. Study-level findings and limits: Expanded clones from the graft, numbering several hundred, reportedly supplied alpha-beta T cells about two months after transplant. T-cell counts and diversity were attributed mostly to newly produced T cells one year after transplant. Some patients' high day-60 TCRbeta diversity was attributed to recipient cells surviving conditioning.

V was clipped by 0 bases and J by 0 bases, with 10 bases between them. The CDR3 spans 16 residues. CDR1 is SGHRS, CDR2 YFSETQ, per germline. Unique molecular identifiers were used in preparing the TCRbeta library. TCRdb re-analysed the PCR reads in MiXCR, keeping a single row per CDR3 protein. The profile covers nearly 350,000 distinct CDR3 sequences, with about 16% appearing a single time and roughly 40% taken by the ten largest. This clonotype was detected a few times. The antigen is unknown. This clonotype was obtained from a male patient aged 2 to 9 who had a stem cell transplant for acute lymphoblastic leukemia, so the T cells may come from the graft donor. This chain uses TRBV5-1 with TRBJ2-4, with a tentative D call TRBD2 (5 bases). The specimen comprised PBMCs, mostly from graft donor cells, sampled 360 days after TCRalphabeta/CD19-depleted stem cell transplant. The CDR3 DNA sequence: TGCGCCAGCAGCTTGGTGGCAGCGGTAGCCAAAAACATTCAGTACTTC. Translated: CASSLVAAVAKNIQYF.